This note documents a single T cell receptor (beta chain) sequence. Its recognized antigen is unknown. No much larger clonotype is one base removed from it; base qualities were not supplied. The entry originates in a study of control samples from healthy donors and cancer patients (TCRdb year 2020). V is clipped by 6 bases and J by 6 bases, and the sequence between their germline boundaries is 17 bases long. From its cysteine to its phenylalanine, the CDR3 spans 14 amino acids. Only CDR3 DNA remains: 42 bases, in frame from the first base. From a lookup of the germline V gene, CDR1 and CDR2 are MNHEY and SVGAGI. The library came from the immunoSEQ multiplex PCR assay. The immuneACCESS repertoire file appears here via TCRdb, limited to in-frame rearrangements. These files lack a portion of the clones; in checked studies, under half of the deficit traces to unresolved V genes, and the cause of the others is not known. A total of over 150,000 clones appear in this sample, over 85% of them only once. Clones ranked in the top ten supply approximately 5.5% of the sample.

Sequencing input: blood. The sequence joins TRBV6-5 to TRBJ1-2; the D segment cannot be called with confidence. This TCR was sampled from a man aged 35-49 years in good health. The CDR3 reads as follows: CASSPRRFGDGYTF. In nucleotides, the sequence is TGTGCCAGCAGCCCGCGGCGGTTCGGAGATGGCTACACCTTC.